This is a list of T cell receptor beta chains from one sample in a study of blood T cell repertoires in COVID-19. The data were produced by immunoSEQ multiplex PCR, yet TCRdb's version contains in-frame clones alone and is incomplete. The sample gives about 280,000 clones, roughly 86% of which show up once; about 8.6% is in the top ten. Sequenced sample: peripheral blood. These receptors were collected from a man aged 35-49 years with active or convalescent COVID-19. The CDR3 runs from the conserved cysteine through the conserved F or W. The order of the fields is V gene, clone size, J gene, D gene, CDR3 protein, CDR3 DNA. A D gene is named only where the DNA matches it firmly. Clone size is stated in some rows and not others, as once, few, many or a class when expanded.

TRBV5-1	NA	TRBJ1-1	NA	CASSLAVLNTEAFF	TGCGCCAGCAGCTTGGCCGTCTTGAACACTGAAGCTTTCTTT
TRBV29-1	NA	TRBJ2-5	NA	CSVEGQFKETQYF	TGCAGCGTTGAGGGGCAGTTTAAGGAGACCCAGTACTTC
TRBV9	NA	TRBJ2-3	NA	CASSVSSTDTQYF	TGTGCCAGCAGCGTATCGAGTACAGATACGCAGTATTTT
TRBV27	few	TRBJ1-1	NA	CASSLTQGTEAFF	TGTGCCAGCAGTCTGACCCAGGGGACTGAAGCTTTCTTT
TRBV7-8	NA	TRBJ1-4	TRBD1	CASSSGTGDEKLFF	TGTGCCAGCAGCTCCGGGACAGGGGACGAAAAACTGTTTTTT
TRBV30	NA	TRBJ1-2	NA	CAWSARMRYTF	TGTGCCTGGAGTGCGAGGATGCGCTACACCTTC
TRBV10-3	NA	TRBJ2-3	TRBD2	CAISEGLAGGTDTQYF	TGTGCCATCAGTGAGGGACTAGCGGGGGGCACAGATACGCAGTATTTT
TRBV5-6	NA	TRBJ1-2	NA	CASSYKGGNYGYTF	TGTGCCAGCAGCTATAAGGGGGGGAACTATGGCTACACCTTC
TRBV3-1/TRBV3-2	few	TRBJ2-5	NA	CASSQDAGGETQYF	TGTGCCAGCAGCCAAGATGCGGGTGGGGAGACCCAGTACTTC
TRBV7-2	NA	TRBJ1-1	TRBD1	CASSDLGQGNTEAFF	TGTGCCAGCAGCGATCTCGGACAGGGGAACACTGAAGCTTTCTTT
TRBV28	NA	TRBJ2-6	NA	CASSIGTFSSGANVLTF	TGTGCCAGCAGTATCGGGACTTTTAGCTCTGGGGCCAACGTCCTGACTTTC
TRBV27	NA	TRBJ2-7	TRBD1	CASSEGQGFFEQYF	TGTGCCAGCAGTGAGGGACAGGGCTTTTTCGAGCAGTACTTC
TRBV5-6	NA	TRBJ2-1	NA	CASSPRGRTYNEQFF	TGTGCCAGCAGCCCGAGGGGGAGAACCTACAATGAGCAGTTCTTC
TRBV27	NA	TRBJ2-1	TRBD2	CASSLEGAGGYNEQFF	TGTGCCAGCAGTTTAGAAGGGGCGGGGGGCTACAATGAGCAGTTCTTC
TRBV2	NA	TRBJ1-1	NA	CASSEVDSWYTEAFF	TGTGCCAGCAGTGAAGTAGACAGTTGGTACACTGAAGCTTTCTTT
TRBV27	NA	TRBJ1-1	NA	CASSLKSAGRDTEAFF	TGTGCCAGCAGTCTCAAATCCGCGGGGAGAGACACTGAAGCTTTCTTT
TRBV24-1	NA	TRBJ1-5	NA	CATSPRGGQPQHF	TGTGCCACCAGCCCCAGGGGCGGACAGCCCCAGCATTTT
TRBV6-6	few	TRBJ2-1	TRBD1	CASSYSREGQVFF	TGTGCCAGCAGTTACTCGCGCGAGGGACAGGTGTTCTTC
TRBV7-9	NA	TRBJ1-2	NA	CASSLDPRNYGYTF	TGTGCCAGCAGCTTAGACCCGCGTAACTATGGCTACACCTTC
TRBV3-1/TRBV3-2	NA	TRBJ2-2	NA	CASSLGGGLVTGELFF	TGTGCCAGCAGCCTAGGGGGAGGGTTAGTGACCGGGGAGCTGTTTTTT
TRBV23-1	few	TRBJ2-1	NA	CASSQYSNEQFF	TGCGCCAGCAGTCAATACAGCAATGAGCAGTTCTTC
TRBV30	once	TRBJ1-5	NA	CAWSAKGSQPQHF	TGTGCCTGGAGTGCTAAAGGGAGCCAGCCCCAGCATTTT
TRBV5-1	NA	TRBJ2-2	TRBD1	CASKGQENTGELFF	TGCGCCAGCAAGGGACAGGAAAACACCGGGGAGCTGTTTTTT
TRBV27	NA	TRBJ1-5	NA	CASSLTREQPQHF	TGTGCCAGCAGCCTGACCCGGGAACAGCCCCAGCATTTT
TRBV18	NA	TRBJ2-4	NA	CASSPTPRFDIQYF	TGTGCCAGCTCACCAACGCCCAGATTCGACATTCAGTACTTC
TRBV7-9	NA	TRBJ2-7	TRBD1	CASSSPRQGGAYEQYF	TGTGCCAGCAGCTCCCCGCGACAGGGGGGCGCCTACGAGCAGTACTTC
TRBV4-2	NA	TRBJ2-1	NA	CASSLGGGLANNEQFF	TGTGCCAGCAGCCTTGGGGGGGGGCTAGCTAACAATGAGCAGTTCTTC
TRBV11-2	NA	TRBJ2-1	TRBD2	CASRANSGRDNEQFF	TGTGCCAGCCGAGCGAATAGCGGGAGGGACAATGAGCAGTTCTTC
TRBV11-3	NA	TRBJ1-6	NA	CASSVTENSPLHF	TGTGCCAGCAGCGTGACAGAGAATTCACCCCTCCACTTT
TRBV9	NA	TRBJ1-6	NA	CASSATRGSNSPLHF	TGTGCCAGCAGCGCAACCAGGGGTTCTAATTCACCCCTCCACTTT
TRBV7-9	once	TRBJ1-5	NA	CASSPGTYNQPQHF	TGTGCCAGCAGCCCCGGGACATACAATCAGCCCCAGCATTTT
TRBV9	NA	TRBJ2-3	NA	CASSAGTLYTDTQYF	TGTGCCAGCAGCGCCGGGACTCTTTACACAGATACGCAGTATTTT
TRBV28	NA	TRBJ1-5	NA	CAGASRVLQPQHF	TGTGCCGGGGCGAGCAGGGTACTTCAGCCCCAGCATTTT
TRBV29-1	NA	TRBJ2-5	TRBD1	CSVERERGGQSQETQYF	TGCAGCGTTGAAAGGGAGAGAGGGGGCCAAAGCCAAGAGACCCAGTACTTC
TRBV5-1	NA	TRBJ2-3	TRBD2	CASSLDGRATSTDTQYF	TGCGCCAGCAGCTTGGACGGGAGGGCCACTAGCACAGATACGCAGTATTTT
TRBV19	NA	TRBJ2-5	TRBD1	CASQKADREAGTQYF	TGTGCCAGCCAGAAGGCGGACAGGGAGGCGGGGACCCAGTACTTC
TRBV25-1	NA	TRBJ2-1	TRBD2	CASSSRTSAYNEQFF	TGTGCCAGCAGTTCTCGGACTAGCGCCTACAATGAGCAGTTCTTC
TRBV4-1	NA	TRBJ1-5	NA	CASSQAQGNQPQHF	TGCGCCAGCAGCCAGGCTCAGGGGAATCAGCCCCAGCATTTT
TRBV19	NA	TRBJ2-7	NA	CASRSGDSKRGYEQYF	TGTGCCAGTAGGAGTGGCGACAGCAAAAGAGGCTACGAGCAGTACTTC
TRBV5-4	NA	TRBJ1-6	TRBD1	CASSSSGTGGNSPLHF	TGTGCCAGCAGCTCTTCCGGGACAGGGGGCAATTCACCCCTCCACTTT
TRBV27	NA	TRBJ2-1	NA	CASSLAPQGNYEQFF	TGTGCCAGCAGTTTAGCCCCCCAGGGAAACTATGAGCAGTTCTTC
TRBV6-6	NA	TRBJ2-3	NA	CASRVGTDTQYF	TGTGCCAGCAGGGTAGGCACAGATACGCAGTATTTT
TRBV6-5	NA	TRBJ2-2	TRBD1	CASNGAGGVGELFF	TGTGCCAGCAACGGGGCAGGGGGTGTCGGGGAGCTGTTTTTT
TRBV24-1	NA	TRBJ2-2	NA	CATSDLKRAFGELFF	TGTGCCACCAGTGATTTAAAGAGGGCCTTCGGGGAGCTGTTTTTT